This paragraph covers one T cell receptor beta chain sequence. No antigen is known for it. Germline V gives CDR1 SGHRS, CDR2 YFSETQ. This CDR3 region has 17 residues. The ends were cut back, 2 bases at V and 0 bases at J, with 12 bases in the middle. UMIs and a universal primer site were added when TCR cDNA was made by 5'RACE template switching. Each CDR3 protein gets one entry after TCRdb re-called the 5' RACE reads with MiXCR. The table shows 200,000 to 300,000 distinct CDR3 sequences, with 6.9% occurring only once. These data originate in a study of T cells after yellow fever vaccination. Findings of the study overall: A small proportion of clonotypes was detected in both the CD4 and CD8 compartments. Post-booster samples contained most primary-vaccination clones (about 95% CD4, approximately 88% CD8).

The sample here was CD4+ T cells sorted from PBMCs, taken 15 days after the yellow fever booster vaccination. The receptor was isolated from a man aged 30 to 39 who received the YFV17D yellow fever vaccine. J is TRBJ2-6 and V is TRBV5-1; tentatively, D is TRBD1 (5 bases). CDR3 in DNA: TGCGCCAGCAGCTTTGACAGAAGGAACTCTGGGGCCAACGTCCTGACTTTC. It yields the protein CASSFDRRNSGANVLTF.